This T cell receptor (beta chain) was observed in a study of T cell responses to AZD1222 COVID-19 vaccine (dated by TCRdb to about 2021). As for the study more broadly: A total of 233 trial participants underwent TCR sequencing, of whom roughly 210 had received two doses of AZD1222 and around 25 had received two doses of the MenACWY control vaccine. Enrollment into the trials was organized by age into subgroups of 18-55, 56-69 and 70-plus years, and those subgroups contained about 160, 30 and 59 TCR-sequenced participants, respectively.

In light of the paper, this sample's time point label describes: about 28 days (+/-7) after the second vaccine dose. AZD1222 recipients with second doses at about 4 weeks or about 12 weeks were pooled, because spike-specific TCR depth and breadth did not differ between schedules. Vaccinee samples were obtained from the UK trials COV001 and COV002, which included a single-blind randomized controlled phase 2/3 trial of AZD1222 (ChAdOx1 nCoV-19) in healthy adults. Trial participant PBMC samples were collected at day 0 and day 28 after the second dose for TCRbeta chain sequencing. This clone was observed a single time. Its binding antigen is unknown. No much larger clone is present one base from it, and per-base qualities are unavailable. The CDR3 regions of human TCRbeta chains were subjected to immunosequencing. The authors processed their data as follows. TCRs in the repertoires were compared against a reference library of SARS-CoV-2-specific TCRs that had been generated with the MIRA antigen-specificity platform. Breadth was defined as the fraction of unique TCRs that were SARS-CoV-2-associated. Depth was defined as the fraction of total T cells that were SARS-CoV-2-associated. Each spike-specific TCR was assigned to its reactive spike region and to a CD4 or CD8 class using the MIRA data. Log10-transformed breadth and depth values were compared by one-way ANOVA with Sidak's multiple comparisons tests. Here the immuneACCESS table is served through TCRdb, limited to in-frame sequences with V and J called. Missing clones are a known gap in these copies; in checked studies unresolved V genes cover under half, and the rest lacks a known reason. Clonal size and the V and J genes are those of that table, whereas D and trimming came from the DNA. The sample records around 78,000 clones, roughly 88% of which are singletons. Over 1.1% of the sample lies in the top ten.

Study-wide conclusions, independent of this receptor: Because no day 14 peak-response samples were available, the repertoires could be characterized only after the peak T cell response. Epitopes outside the regions mutated in the B.1.351 and B.1.1.7 variants were reportedly recognized by nearly half of the unique spike-specific TCRs. Spike-specific TCR breadth and depth rose significantly after two AZD1222 doses compared with day 0 and with MenACWY recipients. The whole spike protein was spanned by vaccine-associated CD4 TCRs, and dominant responses were seen in regions 160-218 and 743-854. The 56-69-year group was small, and its depth increase did not reach significance, likely because of low power. Conclusions about previously exposed vaccinees are limited, since just 6 or 7 AZD1222 recipients were seropositive for SARS-CoV-2 at baseline. Participants were mostly white British and included more females than males, and it was suggested by the authors that clonal diversity may have been underestimated.

The material was peripheral blood, obtained 28 days after the second AZD1222 dose. This TCR was recovered from an adult who received the AZD1222 COVID-19 vaccine.

The DNA sequence is TGTGCCAGCAGTTCCGGACTAGCGGGGGGGAACACAGATACGCAGTATTTT. It is translated as CASSSGLAGGNTDTQYF. This chain joins TRBV6-2 or TRBV6-3 to TRBJ2-3; a stretch of 15 junction bases matches TRBD2. Sequences MNHEY (CDR1) and SVGEGT (CDR2) are obtained from the germline V gene. The CDR3 sequence holds 17 residues, the cysteine and phenylalanine included. Only the CDR3 DNA is retained, 51 bases long and in frame from the first base. From V the trimming removes 4 bases and from J it removes 2 bases, while the gene matches leave 4 bases of the junction unaccounted for.